Below, 6 T cell receptor beta chains from the same sample are listed, as sequenced in a study of ipilimumab plus nivolumab after autologous stem cell transplantation. Assay: immunoSEQ multiplex PCR; the TCRdb copy retains only in-frame clones and omits some. The sample carries approximately 80,000 clones, approximately 86% recorded once. The input for sequencing was PBMCs, taken in a trial of ipilimumab plus nivolumab as post-transplant consolidation. The receptors stem from a male donor with diffuse large B-cell lymphoma.

This chain links TRBV25-1 with TRBJ1-4; a possible D gene is TRBD1 (5 bases). The germline V gene has CDR1 MGHDK and CDR2 SYGVNS. This CDR3 is 14 amino acids long. V dropped 7 bases and J dropped 8 bases, with 17 bases sitting between them. The chain's CDR3 is CASTPHGRGEKLFF. CDR3 nucleotides: TGTGCCAGCACCCCACACGGAAGGGGAGAAAAACTGTTTTTT.

The V and J genes are TRBV19 and TRBJ2-1; the match to TRBD2 covers 7 bases. Trimming took 5 bases from V and 7 from J; bases not matched to a gene: 8. CDR1 is LNHDA and CDR2 is SQIVND in the germline V gene (reference sequence). The CDR3 is made up of 14 amino acids. CDR3 sequence reads: CASSVSGLPNEQFF. For the CDR3, the DNA is TGTGCCAGTAGTGTTAGCGGGTTGCCAAATGAGCAGTTCTTC. The whole variable domain, remainder taken from reference TRBV19 and TRBJ2-1, is DGGITQSPKYLFRKEGQNVTLSCEQNLNHDAMYWYRQDPGQGLRLIYYSQIVNDFQKGDIAEGYSVSREKKESFPLTVTSAQKNPTAFYLCASSVSGLPNEQFFGPGTRLTVL.

The V call is TRBV5-4, the J call TRBJ2-5; D not certain. The CDR3 has 13 residues. Germline CDR1 is SGHNT and CDR2 is YYREEE (reference sequence). V was clipped by 0 bases and J by 0 bases, with 3 bases between them. CDR3 DNA sequence: TGTGCCAGCAGCTTGGCAGACCAAGAGACCCAGTACTTC. Amino acids: CASSLADQETQYF.

This chain joins TRBV19 and TRBJ2-7, with TRBD1 as a possible D gene (5 bases). The V and J ends lost 4 bases and 0 bases respectively, with 10 bases between them. The CDR3 has 14 amino acids. In germline, CDR1 is LNHDA, CDR2 SQIVND (reference sequence). The CDR3 reads CASSKTDNSYEQYF. CDR3 in DNA: TGTGCCAGTAGTAAAACGGACAACTCCTACGAGCAGTACTTC.

The rearrangement joins TRBV11-2 to TRBJ1-4; TRBD1 matches 9 bases. The ends lost 6 bases at V and 8 bases at J; junction bases unmatched: 16. Germline lookup yields CDR1 SGHAT and CDR2 FQNNGV. The CDR3 totals 17 residues. The CDR3 region has the DNA TGTGCCAGCAGATATACCGGGACAGGGATTAGAGGCGAAAAACTGTTTTTT. This codes for CASRYTGTGIRGEKLFF. The entire variable domain, with the rest obtained from reference TRBV11-2 and TRBJ1-4, is as follows: EAGVAQSPRYKIIEKRQSVAFWCNPISGHATLYWYQQILGQGPKLLIQFQNNGVVDDSQLPKDRFSAERLKGVDSTLKIQPAKLEDSAVYLCASRYTGTGIRGEKLFFGSGTQLSVL.

The gene calls are TRBV27 and TRBJ2-2; D is undetermined. Germline CDR1 and CDR2: MNHEY and SMNVEV (reference sequence). Trimming removed 6 bases at V and 4 bases at J, with 12 bases between. The CDR3 covers 14 residues. The CDR3 reads CASRGFLGTGELFF. CDR3 bases: TGTGCCAGCAGAGGTTTCCTAGGCACCGGGGAGCTGTTTTTT.